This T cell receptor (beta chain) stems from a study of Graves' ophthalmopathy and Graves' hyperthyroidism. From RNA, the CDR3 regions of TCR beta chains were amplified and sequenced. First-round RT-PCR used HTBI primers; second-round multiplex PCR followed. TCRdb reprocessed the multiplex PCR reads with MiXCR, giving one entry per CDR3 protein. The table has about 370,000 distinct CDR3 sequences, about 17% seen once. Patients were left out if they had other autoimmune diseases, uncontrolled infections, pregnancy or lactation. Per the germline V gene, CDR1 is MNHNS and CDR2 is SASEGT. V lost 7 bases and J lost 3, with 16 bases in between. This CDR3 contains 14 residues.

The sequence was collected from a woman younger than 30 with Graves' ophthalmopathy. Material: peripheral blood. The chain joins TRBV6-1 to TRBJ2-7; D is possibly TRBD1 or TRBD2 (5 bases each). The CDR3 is CASKGPADFYEQYF. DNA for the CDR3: TGTGCCAGCAAGGGGCCTGCGGACTTCTACGAGCAGTACTTC.